This T cell receptor (beta chain) was sequenced for a study of shared clonotypes between healthy human individuals. Germline CDR1 and CDR2: DFQATT and SNEGSKA (reference sequence). This CDR3 region has 10 residues. V was clipped by 5 bases and J by 6 bases, with 6 bases between them. Worth noting for this clone: Its cognate antigen is unknown. Distinct nucleotide sequences in the sample also encode this CDR3.

General observations from the study: The diversity represented, both genetic and in exposure history, was limited by few donors.

Profiling relied on immunoSEQ multiplex PCR, and the TCRdb table lists in-frame clones only, not all of them. The data contain about 980,000 clones, over 75% of them singletons. The chain joins TRBV20-1 to TRBJ2-3; TRBD2 is a possible D gene (5 bases). The receptor was isolated from a man between 18 and 29 years old in good health. The sample was memory CD4+ T cells sorted from blood. The subset was: CD45RA-negative fraction. The CDR3 spells CSARGDTQYF. DNA for the CDR3: TGCAGTGCTCGCGGGGATACGCAGTATTTT.